This T cell receptor (beta chain) was found in a study of cytomegalovirus exposure and HLA in healthy donors. Regarding the study as a whole: Researchers counted around 180 TCR beta chains as cytomegalovirus-associated. Immune exposure was documented only through CMV serostatus.

60 Vbeta and 13 Jbeta primers were used in PCR. Here immunoSEQ multiplex PCR was the method, and the copy in TCRdb shows in-frame clones only, minus some. The sample lists about 130,000 clones; just under 80% were seen once. The CDR3 is made up of 14 amino acids. From germline, CDR1 is MNHNS and CDR2 SASEGT. The junction had 5 bases not matched to a gene; V was cut back by 4 bases and J by 6 bases. To note about this clone: Antigen specificity is unknown.

What was sequenced was PBMCs. The sequence came from a young man in good health. The genes are TRBV6-1 and TRBJ2-3; TRBD2 agrees at 9 bases. In DNA, the CDR3 is TGTGCCAGCAGTGTGCGGGAGGGGTGGGATACGCAGTATTTT. Translation gives CASSVREGWDTQYF.